This is a list of T cell receptor beta chains from one sample in a study of cytomegalovirus exposure and HLA in healthy donors. This table comes from immunoSEQ multiplex PCR, and its TCRdb copy is limited to in-frame clones, with some not included. Found here are fewer than 75,000 clones, roughly 94% of them singletons; the top ten hold approximately 2%. Sample: PBMCs. The receptors stem from a woman under 30 in good health and CMV-seropositive. The CDR3 runs from the conserved cysteine through the conserved F or W.

TRBV18	CASSPGQREQYF
TRBV4-2	CASSQESGIYEQYF
TRBV5-6	CASGIMWVAGTDTQYF
TRBV19	CASSIAGTGVTEAFF
TRBV7-8	CASSRAFPDNEQFF
TRBV6-1	CASSEALMVGTIYF
TRBV9	CASSVTAIATYEQYF
TRBV4-2	CASSQESGRGGNEKLFF
TRBV19	CASSDTVGYEQYF
TRBV5-4	CASSWTSGTTGELFF
TRBV15	CATASGVDNNQPQHF
TRBV12-5	CASGLPGTGKAIRAFF
TRBV19	CAIATSSGNTIYF
TRBV19	CASSIERGQGKLFF
TRBV9	CASSVGQGLEKLFF
TRBV5-6	CASSLGGQGTASPLHF
TRBV11-2	CASSLDLGQPQHF
TRBV6-5	CASSPRGRFVGEQYF
TRBV13	CASSWGTPNPGDGYTF
TRBV5-1	CASSLGTGAYEQYF
TRBV7-9	CASSLTRQGDEKLFF
TRBV12-5	CASGLDDAGLAGGDEQFF
TRBV4-1	CASSHPTSGGSYEQYF
TRBV9	CASSDRDRGKDSPLHF
TRBV2	CASSVGSLFQETQYF
TRBV19	CASSDTWSSGNTIYF
TRBV10-3	CAMSLAGGIYEQYF
TRBV10-3	CAISVAVEETQYF
TRBV11-3	CASSLDSSTGELFF
TRBV6-5	CASSSLAGRSPFF
TRBV6-5	CASTPLGTGGAEQFF
TRBV7-9	CASSLGQASQPQHF
TRBV4-3	CASSPGYNSADTQYF
TRBV27	CASSPDRVNQPQHF
TRBV29-1	CSVDLGSGNEQFF
TRBV11-2	CASSPGQGEGEKLFF
TRBV2	CASSDQDFYEQYF
TRBV30	CAWTPRGAGYTF
TRBV27	CASLPAGGNQPQHF
TRBV9	CASSVAGGVPDTQYF
TRBV4-1	CASSPTPGGPYEQYF
TRBV7-9	CASSLATSGGIYEQYF
TRBV4-3	CASSQEEAPGMNTEAFF
TRBV6-5	CASTSRGTGDEAFF
TRBV30	CAWPGGGSGYTF
TRBV6-5	CASSYSQIGGYEQYF
TRBV5-4	CASSLGQEEQYF
TRBV5-4	CASSWDREETQYF
TRBV30	CAWSVRGEKLFF
TRBV4-2	CASSRSGGSTYNEQFF
TRBV6-1	CASSKNEKLFF
TRBV15	CATSRARTHGYTF
TRBV4-3	CASSQVGGPTEAFF
TRBV25-1	CASSRTALTGELFF
TRBV11-1	CASSLTGSGQETQYF
TRBV4-1	CASSQGLAGGRETQYF
TRBV30	CAWGAVYNSPLHF
TRBV30	CASGQNSGNTIYF
TRBV5-4	CASSPGNSVGEKLFF
TRBV7-9	CASSLDGIGNYKQYF